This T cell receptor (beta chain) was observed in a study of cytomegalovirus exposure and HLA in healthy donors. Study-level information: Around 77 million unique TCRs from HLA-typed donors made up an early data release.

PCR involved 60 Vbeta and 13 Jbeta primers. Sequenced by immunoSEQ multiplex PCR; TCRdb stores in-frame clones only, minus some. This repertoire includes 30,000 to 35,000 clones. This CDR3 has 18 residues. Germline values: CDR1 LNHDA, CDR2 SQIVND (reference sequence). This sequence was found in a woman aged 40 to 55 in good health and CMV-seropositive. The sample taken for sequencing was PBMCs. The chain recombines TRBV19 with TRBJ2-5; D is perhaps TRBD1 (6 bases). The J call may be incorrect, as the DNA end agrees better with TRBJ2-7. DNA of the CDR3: TGTGCCAGTAGTATAGAAGCGTCGAGGGGGAGTTTCGGCTACGAGCAGTACTTC. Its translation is CASSIEASRGSFGYEQYF.